These 3 T cell receptor beta chains were all obtained from the same sample, sequenced in a study of identifying expanded T cells in peripheral blood. Sequencing used immunoSEQ multiplex PCR; TCRdb keeps in-frame clones, though not all of them. The table shows under 130,000 clones, with approximately 90% occurring only once. Specimen: blood. The receptors stem from a person aged 18 to 70 in good health.

The CDR3 bases are TGTGCCAGCAGTCAACGGAGCAGCTCTAACTATGGCTACACCTTC. Translation gives CASSQRSSSNYGYTF. The V call is TRBV5-4, the J call TRBJ1-2, with D uncertain. Germline V gene sequence: CDR1 SGHNT, CDR2 YYREEE (reference sequence). V lost 5 bases to trimming and J lost 0 bases, with 14 bases between them. This CDR3 has 15 amino acids.

This clone occurred once. The rearrangement joins TRBV7-2 to TRBJ2-5, with a possible D match to TRBD2 (5 bases). Between the trimmed V and J ends, which lost 7 bases and 2 bases, there was a span of 14 bases. CDR1 and CDR2 (germline): SGHTA, FQGNSA. The CDR3 is 14 amino acids. CDR3 region: CASINSASQETQYF. The DNA for the CDR3 is TGTGCCAGCATTAATAGCGCTTCACAAGAGACCCAGTACTTC.

The rearrangement links TRBV2 to TRBJ2-5; 10 nucleotides match TRBD2. V gave up 4 bases and J gave up 5 bases; unmatched junction bases: 10. The CDR3 consists of 16 residues. CDR1 and CDR2 (germline): SNHLY, FYNNEI. This chain's CDR3 is CASSVGLARVMETQYF. Here the CDR3 DNA reads TGTGCCAGCAGTGTGGGACTAGCGAGGGTGATGGAGACCCAGTACTTC.